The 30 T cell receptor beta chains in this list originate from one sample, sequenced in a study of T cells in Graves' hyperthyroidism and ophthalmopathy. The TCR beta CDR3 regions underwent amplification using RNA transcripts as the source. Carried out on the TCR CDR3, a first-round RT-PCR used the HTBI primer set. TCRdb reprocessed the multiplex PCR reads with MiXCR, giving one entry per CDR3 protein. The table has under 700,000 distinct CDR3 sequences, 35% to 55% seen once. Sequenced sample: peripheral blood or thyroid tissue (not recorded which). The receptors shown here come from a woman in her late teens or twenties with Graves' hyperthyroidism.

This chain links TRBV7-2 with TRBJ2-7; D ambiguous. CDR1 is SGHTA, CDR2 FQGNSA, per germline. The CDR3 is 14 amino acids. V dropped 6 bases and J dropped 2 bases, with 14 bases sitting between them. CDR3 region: CASSPRGYTYEQYF. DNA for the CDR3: TGTGCCAGCAGTCCTCGCGGCTACACCTACGAGCAGTACTTC. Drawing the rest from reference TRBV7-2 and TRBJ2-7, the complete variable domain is GAGVSQSPSNKVTEKGKDVELRCDPISGHTALYWYRQSLGQGLEFLIYFQGNSAPDKSGLPSDRFSAERTGGSVSTLTIQRTQQEDSAVYLCASSPRGYTYEQYFGPGTRLTVT.

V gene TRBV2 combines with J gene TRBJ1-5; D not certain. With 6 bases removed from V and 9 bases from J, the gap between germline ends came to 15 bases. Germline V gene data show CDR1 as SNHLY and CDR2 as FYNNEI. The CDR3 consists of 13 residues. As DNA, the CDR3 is TGTGCCAGCAGGGTGGGATCCCCAGGGCCCCAGCATTTT. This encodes CASRVGSPGPQHF.

CDR3 nucleotides: TGCAGTGCTAGAGATCCGGAGGGGGGGTACTTC. It yields the protein CSARDPEGGYF. The chain uses TRBV20-1 and TRBJ2-5; D is tentatively TRBD1 or TRBD2 (6 bases each). The CDR3 sequence is 11 residues long. Germline loops: CDR1 DFQATT, CDR2 SNEGSKA (reference sequence). The germline V and J ends were trimmed by 0 bases and 13 bases, with 12 bases remaining between them.

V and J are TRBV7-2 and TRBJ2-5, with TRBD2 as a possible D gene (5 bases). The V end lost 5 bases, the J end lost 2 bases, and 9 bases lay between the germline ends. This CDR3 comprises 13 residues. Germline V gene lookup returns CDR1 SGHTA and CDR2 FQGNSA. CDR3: CASSQPGQETQYF. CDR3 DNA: TGTGCCAGCAGCCAACCGGGGCAAGAGACCCAGTACTTC.

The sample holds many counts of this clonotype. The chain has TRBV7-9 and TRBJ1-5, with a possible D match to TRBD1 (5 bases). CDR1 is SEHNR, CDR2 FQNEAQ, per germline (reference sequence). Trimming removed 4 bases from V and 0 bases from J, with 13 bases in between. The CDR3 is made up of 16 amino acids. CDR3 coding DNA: TGTGCCAGCAGCTCCAGACAGCACGATAGCAATCAGCCCCAGCATTTT. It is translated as CASSSRQHDSNQPQHF.

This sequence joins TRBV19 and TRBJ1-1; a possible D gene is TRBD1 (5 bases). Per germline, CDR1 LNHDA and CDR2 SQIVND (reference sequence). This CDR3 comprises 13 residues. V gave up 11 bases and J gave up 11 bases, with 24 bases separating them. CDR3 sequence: CAWSVVGGRVAFF. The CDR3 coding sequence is TGTGCCTGGTCAGTCGTGGGGGGAAGGGTCGCTTTCTTT.

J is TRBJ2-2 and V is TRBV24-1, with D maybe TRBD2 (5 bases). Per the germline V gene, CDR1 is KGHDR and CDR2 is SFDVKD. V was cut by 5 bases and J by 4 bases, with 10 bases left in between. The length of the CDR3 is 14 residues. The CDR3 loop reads CATSGGPRTGELFF. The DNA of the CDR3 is TGTGCCACCAGTGGAGGGCCGCGCACCGGGGAGCTGTTTTTT.

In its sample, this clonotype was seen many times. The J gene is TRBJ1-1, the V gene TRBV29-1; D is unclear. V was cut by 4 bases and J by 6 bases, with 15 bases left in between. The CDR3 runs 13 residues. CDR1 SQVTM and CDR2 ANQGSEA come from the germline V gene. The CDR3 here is CSVADLLVAEAFF. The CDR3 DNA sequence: TGCAGCGTTGCGGACCTCCTCGTGGCTGAAGCTTTCTTT. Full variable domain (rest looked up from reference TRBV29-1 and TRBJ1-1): SAVISQKPSRDICQRGTSLTIQCQVDSQVTMMFWYRQQPGQSLTLIATANQGSEATYESGFVIDKFPISRPNLTFSTLTVSNMSPEDSSIYLCSVADLLVAEAFFGQGTRLTVV.

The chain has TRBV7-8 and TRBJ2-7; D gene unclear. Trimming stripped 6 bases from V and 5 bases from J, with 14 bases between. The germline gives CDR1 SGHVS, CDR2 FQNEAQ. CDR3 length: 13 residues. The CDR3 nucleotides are TGTGCCAGCAGTGAAGATCTCGTCGACGAGCAGTACTTC. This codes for CASSEDLVDEQYF.

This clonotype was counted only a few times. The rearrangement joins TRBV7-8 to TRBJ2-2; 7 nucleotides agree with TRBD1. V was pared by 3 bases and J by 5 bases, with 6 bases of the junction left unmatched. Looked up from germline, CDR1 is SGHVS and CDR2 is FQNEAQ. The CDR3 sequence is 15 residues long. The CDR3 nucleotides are TGTGCCAGCAGCTTGCTAGGGGGCTGGACCGGGGAGCTGTTTTTT. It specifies CASSLLGGWTGELFF.

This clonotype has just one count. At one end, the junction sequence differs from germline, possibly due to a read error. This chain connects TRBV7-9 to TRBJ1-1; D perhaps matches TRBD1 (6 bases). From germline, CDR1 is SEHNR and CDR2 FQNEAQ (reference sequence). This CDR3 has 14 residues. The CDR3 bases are TGCGCCAGCAGCCAAATCCAGGGGTTCACTGAAGCTTTCTTT. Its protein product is CASSQIQGFTEAFF. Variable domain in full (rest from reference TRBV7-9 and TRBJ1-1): DTGVSQNPRHKITKRGQNVTFRCDPISEHNRLYWYRQTLGQGPEFLTYFQNEAQLEKSRLLSDRFSAERPKGSFSTLEIQRTEQGDSAMYLCASSQIQGFTEAFFGQGTRLTVV.

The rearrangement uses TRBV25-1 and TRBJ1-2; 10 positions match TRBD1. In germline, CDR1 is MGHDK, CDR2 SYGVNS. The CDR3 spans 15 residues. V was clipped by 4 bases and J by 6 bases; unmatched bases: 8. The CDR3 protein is CASSAPSTGGDGYTF. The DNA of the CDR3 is TGTGCCAGCAGTGCACCCTCGACAGGGGGCGATGGCTACACCTTC.

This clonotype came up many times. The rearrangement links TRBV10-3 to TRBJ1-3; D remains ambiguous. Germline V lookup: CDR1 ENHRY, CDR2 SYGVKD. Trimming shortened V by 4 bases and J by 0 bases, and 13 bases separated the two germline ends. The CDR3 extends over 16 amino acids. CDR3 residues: CAISGFDAGSGNTIYF. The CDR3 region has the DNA TGTGCCATCAGTGGATTTGACGCCGGCTCTGGAAACACCATATATTTT.

The CDR3 reads CASSLDRDGYEQYF. The CDR3 DNA sequence: TGTGCCAGCAGCCTCGACAGGGACGGCTACGAGCAGTACTTC. V is TRBV11-2 and J is TRBJ2-7; 7 bases are shared with TRBD1. The CDR3 loop spans 14 amino acids. Germline CDR1 is SGHAT and CDR2 is FQNNGV. V was clipped by 5 bases and J by 3 bases; unmatched bases: 7.

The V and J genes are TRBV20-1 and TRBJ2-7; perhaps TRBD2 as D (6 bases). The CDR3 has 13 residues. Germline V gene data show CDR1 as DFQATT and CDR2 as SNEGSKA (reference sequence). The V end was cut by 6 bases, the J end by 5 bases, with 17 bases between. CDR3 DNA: TGCAGTGCCCCCGCCTGGAGGGAGAACGAGCAGTACTTC. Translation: CSAPAWRENEQYF.

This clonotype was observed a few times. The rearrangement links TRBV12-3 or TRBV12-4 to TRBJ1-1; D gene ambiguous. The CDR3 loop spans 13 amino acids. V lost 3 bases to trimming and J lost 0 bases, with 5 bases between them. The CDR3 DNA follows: TGTGCCAGCAGTTTTGTGGTGAACACTGAAGCTTTCTTT. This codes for CASSFVVNTEAFF.

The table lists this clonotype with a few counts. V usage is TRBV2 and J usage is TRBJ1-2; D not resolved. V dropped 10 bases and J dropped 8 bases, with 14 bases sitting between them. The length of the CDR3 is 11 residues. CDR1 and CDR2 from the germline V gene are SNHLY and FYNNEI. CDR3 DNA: TGTGCCACCCACGGCGGGCACGGCTACACCTTC. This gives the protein CATHGGHGYTF.

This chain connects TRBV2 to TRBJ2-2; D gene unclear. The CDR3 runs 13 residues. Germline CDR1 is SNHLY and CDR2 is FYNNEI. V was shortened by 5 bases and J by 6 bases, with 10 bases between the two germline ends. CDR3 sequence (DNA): TGTGCCAGCAGTTTAGAGCTCGCCGGGGAGCTGTTTTTT. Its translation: CASSLELAGELFF.

As DNA, the CDR3 is TGTGCCAGCAGCTCGTCGGGGGTAATCACTGAAGCTTTCTTT. Translated, it gives CASSSSGVITEAFF. The V and J genes are TRBV7-2 and TRBJ1-1; D is possibly TRBD1 (5 bases). CDR3 length: 14 amino acids. CDR1 and CDR2 (germline): SGHTA, FQGNSA. V was cut by 4 bases and J by 4 bases, with 13 bases left in between.

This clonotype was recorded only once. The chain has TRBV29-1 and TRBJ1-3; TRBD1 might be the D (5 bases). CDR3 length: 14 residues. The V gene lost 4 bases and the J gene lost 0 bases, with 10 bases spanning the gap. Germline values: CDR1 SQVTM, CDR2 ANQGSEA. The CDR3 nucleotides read TGCAGCGTTGCCCTCGGGACCTCTGGAAACACCATATATTTT. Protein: CSVALGTSGNTIYF.

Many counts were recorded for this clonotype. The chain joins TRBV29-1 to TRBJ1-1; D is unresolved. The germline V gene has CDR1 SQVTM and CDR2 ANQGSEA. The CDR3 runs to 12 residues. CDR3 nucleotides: TGCGGTGTGCGGAGGGTGAACACTGAAGCTTTCTTT. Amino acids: CGVRRVNTEAFF.

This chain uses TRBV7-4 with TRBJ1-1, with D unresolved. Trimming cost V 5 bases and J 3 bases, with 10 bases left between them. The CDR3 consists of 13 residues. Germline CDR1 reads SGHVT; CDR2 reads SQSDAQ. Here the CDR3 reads CASSRLGDTEAFF. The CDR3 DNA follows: TGTGCCAGCAGCCGCCTCGGCGACACTGAAGCTTTCTTT. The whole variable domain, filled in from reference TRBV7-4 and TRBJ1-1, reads GAGVSQSPRYKVAKRGRDVALRCDSISGHVTLYWYRQTLGQGSEVLTYSQSDAQRDKSGRPSGRFSAERPERSVSTLKIQRTEQGDSAVYLCASSRLGDTEAFFGQGTRLTVV.

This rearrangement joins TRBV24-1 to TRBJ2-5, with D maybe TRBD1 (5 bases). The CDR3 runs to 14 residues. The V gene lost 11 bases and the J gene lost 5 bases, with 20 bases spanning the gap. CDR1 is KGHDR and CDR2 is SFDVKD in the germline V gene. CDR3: CASSPGRAGETQYF. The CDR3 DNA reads TGTGCCAGCAGCCCCGGCAGGGCAGGGGAGACCCAGTACTTC.

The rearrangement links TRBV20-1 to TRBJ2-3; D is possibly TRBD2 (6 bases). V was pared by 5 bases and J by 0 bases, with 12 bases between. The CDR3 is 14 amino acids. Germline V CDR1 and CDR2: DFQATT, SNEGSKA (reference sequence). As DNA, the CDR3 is TGCAGTGCTCCCCCAAGCGGGAGCACAGATACGCAGTATTTT. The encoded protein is CSAPPSGSTDTQYF.

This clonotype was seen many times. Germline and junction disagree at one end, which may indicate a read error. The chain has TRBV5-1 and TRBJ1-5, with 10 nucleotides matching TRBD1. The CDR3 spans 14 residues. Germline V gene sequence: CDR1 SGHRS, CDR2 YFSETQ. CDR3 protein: CASSPGTGDQPQHF. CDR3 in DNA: TGTGCCAGCAGCCCCGGGACAGGGGATCAGCCCCAGCATTTT.

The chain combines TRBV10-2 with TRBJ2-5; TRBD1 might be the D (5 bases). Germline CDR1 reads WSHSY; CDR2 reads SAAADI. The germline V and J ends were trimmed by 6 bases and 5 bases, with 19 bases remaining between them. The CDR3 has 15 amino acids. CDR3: CASSQFGAVRETQYF. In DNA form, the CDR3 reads TGCGCCAGCAGCCAATTTGGGGCAGTCCGGGAGACCCAGTACTTC.

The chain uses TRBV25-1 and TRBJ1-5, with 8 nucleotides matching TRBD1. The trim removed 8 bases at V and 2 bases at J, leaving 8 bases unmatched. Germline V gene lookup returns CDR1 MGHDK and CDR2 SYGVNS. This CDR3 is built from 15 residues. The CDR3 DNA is TGTGCCAGCTTAGGTGGACAGGGAGGCAATCAGCCCCAGCATTTT. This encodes CASLGGQGGNQPQHF.

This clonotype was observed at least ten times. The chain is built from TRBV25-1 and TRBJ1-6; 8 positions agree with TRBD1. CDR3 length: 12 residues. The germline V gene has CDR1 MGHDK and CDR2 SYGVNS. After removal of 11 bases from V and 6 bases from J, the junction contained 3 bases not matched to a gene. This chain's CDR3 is CAPGQANSPLHF. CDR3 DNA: TGTGCCCCGGGACAGGCTAATTCACCCCTCCACTTT.

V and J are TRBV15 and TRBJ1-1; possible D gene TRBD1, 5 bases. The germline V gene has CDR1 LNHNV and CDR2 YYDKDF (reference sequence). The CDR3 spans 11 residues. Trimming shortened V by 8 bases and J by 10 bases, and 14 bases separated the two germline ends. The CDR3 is CATSTGVGAFF. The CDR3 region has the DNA TGTGCCACCTCTACGGGGGTCGGAGCTTTCTTT. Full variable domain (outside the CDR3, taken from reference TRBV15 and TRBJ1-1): DAMVIQNPRYQVTQFGKPVTLSCSQTLNHNVMYWYQQKSSQAPKLLFHYYDKDFNNEADTPDNFQSRRPNTSFCFLDIRSPGLGDTAMYLCATSTGVGAFFGQGTRLTVV.

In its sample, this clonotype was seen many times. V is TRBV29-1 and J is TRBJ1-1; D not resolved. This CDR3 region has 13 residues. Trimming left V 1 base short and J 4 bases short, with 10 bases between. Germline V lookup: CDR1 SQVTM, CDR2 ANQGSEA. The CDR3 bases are TGCAGCGTTGAAGGAATCGGGGTCACTGAAGCTTTCTTT. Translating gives CSVEGIGVTEAFF.